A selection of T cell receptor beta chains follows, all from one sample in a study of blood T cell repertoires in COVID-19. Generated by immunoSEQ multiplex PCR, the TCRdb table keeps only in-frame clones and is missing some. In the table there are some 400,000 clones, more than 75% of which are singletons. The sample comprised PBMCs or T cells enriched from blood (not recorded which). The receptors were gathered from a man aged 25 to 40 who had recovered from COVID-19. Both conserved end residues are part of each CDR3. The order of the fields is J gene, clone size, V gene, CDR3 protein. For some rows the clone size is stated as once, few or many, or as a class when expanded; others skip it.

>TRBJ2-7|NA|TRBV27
CASSLFPGDAYEQYF
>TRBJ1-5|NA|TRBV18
CASSPGQSHSNQPQHF
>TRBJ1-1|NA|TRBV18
CASGQGSPEAFF
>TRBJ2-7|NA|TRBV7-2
CASSLYIRTASSYEQYF
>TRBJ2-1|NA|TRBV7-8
CASSLAGVNQGDEQFF
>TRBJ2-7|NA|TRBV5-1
CASTPGGSSYEQYF
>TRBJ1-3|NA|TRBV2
CASMDRASGNTIYF
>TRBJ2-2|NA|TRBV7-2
CASSRGIAGGITGELFF
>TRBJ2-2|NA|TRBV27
CASRLTGGFPGELFF
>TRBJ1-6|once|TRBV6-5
CASKIRDYNSPLHF
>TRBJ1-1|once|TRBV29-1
CSVQRTTTEAFF
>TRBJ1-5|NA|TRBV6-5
CASSPTGGNQPQHF
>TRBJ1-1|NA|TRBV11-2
CASSVREDTEAFF
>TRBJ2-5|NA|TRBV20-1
CSARREETQYF
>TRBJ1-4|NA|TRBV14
CASSRREKLFF
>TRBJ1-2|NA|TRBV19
CASITPAGKGTGRDGYTF
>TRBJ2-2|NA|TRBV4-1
CASSQDMENRATSELFF
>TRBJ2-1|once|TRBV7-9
CASSLAPDTVNNEQFF
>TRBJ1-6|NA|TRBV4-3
CASSQVGNSPLHF
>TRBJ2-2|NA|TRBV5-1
CASSENTNTGELFF
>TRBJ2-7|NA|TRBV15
CATSLPSGTGAEQYF
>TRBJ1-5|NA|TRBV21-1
CASRAQESNQPQHF
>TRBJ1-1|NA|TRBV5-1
CASSFQGVGNTEAFF
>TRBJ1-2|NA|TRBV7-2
CASSYTEFYGYTF
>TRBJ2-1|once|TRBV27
CASSKAGYGDEQFF
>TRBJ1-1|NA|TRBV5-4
CASSLVERTEAFF
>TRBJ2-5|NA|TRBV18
CASSHGKETQYF
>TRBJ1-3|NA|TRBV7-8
CASSLVMAGSGNTIYF
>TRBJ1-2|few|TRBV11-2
CASSLSPGQGYGYTF
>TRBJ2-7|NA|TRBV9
CASSAKIAGSSYEQYF
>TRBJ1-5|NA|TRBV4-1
CASSQNRGFYSNQPQHF
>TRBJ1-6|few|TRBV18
CASSPVWPANSPLHF
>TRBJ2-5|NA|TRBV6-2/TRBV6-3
CASSYGLWATQYF
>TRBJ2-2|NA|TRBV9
CASSGSIGSDAGELFF
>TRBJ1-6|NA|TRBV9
CASSVGASSYNSPLHF
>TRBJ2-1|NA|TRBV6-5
CASSPTGVNEQFF
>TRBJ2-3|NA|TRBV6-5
CASSRQGLSTDTQYF
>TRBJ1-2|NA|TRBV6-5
CASNSEGGARGGYTF
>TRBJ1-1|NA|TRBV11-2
CASSQDRLNTEAFF
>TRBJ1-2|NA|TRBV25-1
CASRPTGNTYGYTF